A single T cell receptor (beta chain) is shown here with its context. V lost 3 bases to trimming and J lost 5 bases; unmatched junction nucleotides: 8. The CDR3 spans 14 residues. Germline V gene sequence: CDR1 DFQATT, CDR2 SNEGSKA (reference sequence). The sample belongs to a study of blood T cell repertoires in COVID-19. At the level of the study: Researchers got acute and convalescent COVID-19 samples from the United States, Italy and Spain. The cDNA or gDNA used as material had been derived from T cells, B-cell-depleted T cells, or PBMCs.

Per the study methods: Reference gene primers were amplified, and this amplification served to estimate nucleated cell counts. TCRdb keeps only in-frame clones here, not all; method: immunoSEQ multiplex PCR. For V, J and clone size, that table is used; D and trimming come from the DNA. Here the sample spans 180,000 or so clones, roughly 90% being singletons. Input material: peripheral blood. The clonotype originates from a man aged 18-30 years with active or convalescent COVID-19. The chain uses TRBV20-1 and TRBJ2-7, with TRBD1 matching over 9 bases. CDR3 loop: CSASGPGQGHEQYF. The CDR3, as DNA: TGCAGTGCTAGTGGGCCGGGACAGGGCCACGAGCAGTACTTC.